These T cell receptor beta chains were read from a single sample in a study of shared clonotypes between healthy human individuals. Repertoires were generated with immunoSEQ multiplex PCR, while TCRdb's copy carries only in-frame clones and drops some. The sample contains under 1,100,000 clones, roughly 80% of which appear only once. The sample comprised memory CD4+ T cells sorted from blood. These receptors were taken from a man in his late teens or twenties in good health. Each CDR3 is given with its conserved first and last residue. A D gene is named only where the DNA matches it firmly. Size values are once, few and many counts, or a class for expanded clones, and some rows have none.

>NA|TRBV7-8|NA|TRBJ2-2
CASSLVFVGIVNTGELFF
TGTGCCAGCAGCTTAGTCTTTGTCGGGATCGTGAACACCGGGGAGCTGTTTTTT
>NA|TRBV30|NA|TRBJ2-5
CAWSRKQDQETQYF
TGTGCCTGGAGTCGAAAACAGGACCAAGAGACCCAGTACTTC
>NA|TRBV7-2|once|TRBJ1-6
CASSLEGSPLHF
TGTGCCAGCAGCTTAGAAGGTTCACCCCTCCACTTT
>TRBD1|TRBV4-1|NA|TRBJ2-7
CASSQGSRTGVTEQYF
TGCGCCAGCAGCCAAGGATCTCGAACAGGGGTCACCGAGCAGTACTTC
>NA|TRBV27|few|TRBJ1-5
CASSPGGTMGQPQHF
TGTGCCAGCAGTCCCGGTGGGACGATGGGTCAGCCCCAGCATTTT
>TRBD1|TRBV7-9|NA|TRBJ2-3
CASSSRQGFPLDTQYF
TGTGCCAGCAGCTCCCGACAGGGCTTCCCTTTGGATACGCAGTATTTT
>TRBD1|TRBV4-2|NA|TRBJ1-1
CASSQDRGDLNTEAFF
TGTGCCAGCAGCCAAGACAGGGGGGACTTGAACACTGAAGCTTTCTTT
>TRBD1|TRBV7-9|NA|TRBJ1-1
CASSPTGANTEAFF
TGTGCCAGCAGTCCGACAGGGGCCAACACTGAAGCTTTCTTT
>NA|TRBV12-5|few|TRBJ2-3
CASGFGAGATDTQYF
TGTGCTAGTGGTTTCGGGGCAGGGGCAACAGATACGCAGTATTTT
>NA|TRBV30|NA|TRBJ1-5
CAWSRLSVQPQHF
TGTGCCTGGAGCAGGTTATCGGTGCAGCCCCAGCATTTT
>NA|TRBV6-6|NA|TRBJ1-4
CASSYGNSEKLFF
TGTGCCAGCAGTTACGGAAATTCTGAAAAACTGTTTTTT
>TRBD1|TRBV7-9|many|TRBJ1-6
CASSLQGDNSPLHF
TGTGCCAGCAGCCTACAGGGGGATAATTCACCCCTCCACTTT
>NA|TRBV15|NA|TRBJ2-7
CATSRDRSYEQYF
TGTGCCACCAGCAGAGACAGGAGTTACGAGCAGTACTTC
>NA|TRBV6-6|NA|TRBJ2-7
CASTPGRAYEQYF
TGTGCCAGCACGCCCGGACGAGCCTACGAGCAGTACTTC
>TRBD1|TRBV10-3|once|TRBJ1-1
CAISELTGVSVAFF
TGTGCCATCAGTGAGCTGACAGGGGTCTCGGTAGCTTTCTTT
>TRBD2|TRBV7-2|NA|TRBJ2-5
CASRPRGGLLETQYF
TGTGCCAGCAGACCCCGGGGGGGCCTCTTAGAGACCCAGTACTTC
>TRBD1|TRBV5-1|NA|TRBJ2-2
CASVQGALDTGELFF
TGCGCCAGCGTCCAGGGGGCCTTGGACACCGGGGAGCTGTTTTTT
>NA|TRBV6-5|NA|TRBJ1-1
CASSGPYYEAFF
TGTGCCAGCAGTGGGCCATATTACGAAGCTTTCTTT
>NA|TRBV28|NA|TRBJ1-2
CASKTGGYGYTF
TGTGCTAGTAAAACAGGTGGCTATGGCTACACCTTC
>NA|TRBV27|few|TRBJ2-5
CASSFYREETQYF
TGTGCCAGCAGTTTCTACAGGGAAGAGACCCAGTACTTC
>NA|TRBV6-6|NA|TRBJ2-2
CASRLTGNTGELFF
TGTGCCAGCAGACTAACAGGGAACACCGGGGAGCTGTTTTTT
>NA|TRBV7-2|NA|TRBJ1-4
CASSLDSLSEKLFF
TGTGCCAGCAGCCTCGACAGTCTCAGTGAAAAACTGTTTTTT